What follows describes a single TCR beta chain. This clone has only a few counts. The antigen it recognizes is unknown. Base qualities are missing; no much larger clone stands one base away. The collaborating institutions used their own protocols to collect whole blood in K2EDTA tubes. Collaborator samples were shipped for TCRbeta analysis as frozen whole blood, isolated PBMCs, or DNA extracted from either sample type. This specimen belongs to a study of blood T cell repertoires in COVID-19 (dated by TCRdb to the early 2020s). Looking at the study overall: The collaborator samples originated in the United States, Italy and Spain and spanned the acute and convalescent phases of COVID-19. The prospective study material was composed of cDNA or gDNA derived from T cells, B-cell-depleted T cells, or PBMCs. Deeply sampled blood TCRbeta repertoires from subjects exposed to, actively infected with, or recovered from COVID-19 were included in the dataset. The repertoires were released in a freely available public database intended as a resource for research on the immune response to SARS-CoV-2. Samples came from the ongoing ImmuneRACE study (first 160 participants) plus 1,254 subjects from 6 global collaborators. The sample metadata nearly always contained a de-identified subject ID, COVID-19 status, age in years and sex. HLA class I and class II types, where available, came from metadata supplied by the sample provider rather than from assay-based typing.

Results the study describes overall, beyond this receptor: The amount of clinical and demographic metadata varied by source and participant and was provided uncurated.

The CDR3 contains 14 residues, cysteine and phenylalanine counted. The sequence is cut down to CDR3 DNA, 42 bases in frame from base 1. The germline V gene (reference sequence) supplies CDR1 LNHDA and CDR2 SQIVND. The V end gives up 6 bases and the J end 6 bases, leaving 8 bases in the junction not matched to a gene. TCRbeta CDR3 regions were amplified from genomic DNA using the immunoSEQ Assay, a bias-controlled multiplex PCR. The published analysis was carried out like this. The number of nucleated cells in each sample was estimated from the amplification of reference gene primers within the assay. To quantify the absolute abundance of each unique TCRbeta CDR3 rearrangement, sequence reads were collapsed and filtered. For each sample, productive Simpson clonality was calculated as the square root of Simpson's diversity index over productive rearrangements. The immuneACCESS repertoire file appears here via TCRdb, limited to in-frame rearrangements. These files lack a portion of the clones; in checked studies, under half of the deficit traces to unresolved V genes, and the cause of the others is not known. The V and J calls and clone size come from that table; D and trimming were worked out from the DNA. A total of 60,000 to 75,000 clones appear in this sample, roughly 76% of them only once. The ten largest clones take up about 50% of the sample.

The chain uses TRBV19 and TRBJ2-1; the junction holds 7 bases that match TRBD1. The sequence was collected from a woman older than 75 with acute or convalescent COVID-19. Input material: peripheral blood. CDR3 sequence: CASSHPGQTNEQFF. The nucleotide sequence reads TGTGCCAGTAGCCATCCGGGACAGACCAATGAGCAGTTCTTC.